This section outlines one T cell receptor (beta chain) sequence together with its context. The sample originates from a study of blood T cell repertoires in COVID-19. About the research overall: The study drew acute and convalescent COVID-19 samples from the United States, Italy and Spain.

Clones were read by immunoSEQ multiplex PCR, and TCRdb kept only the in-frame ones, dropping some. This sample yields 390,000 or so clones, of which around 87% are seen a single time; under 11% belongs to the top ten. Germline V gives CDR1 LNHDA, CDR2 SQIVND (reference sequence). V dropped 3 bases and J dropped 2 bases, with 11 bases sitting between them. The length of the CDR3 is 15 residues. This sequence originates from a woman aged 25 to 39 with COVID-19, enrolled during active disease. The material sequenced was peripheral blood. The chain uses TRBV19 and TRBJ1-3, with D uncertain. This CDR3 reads CASSMEAVPGNTIYF. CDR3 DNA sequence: TGTGCCAGTAGTATGGAGGCAGTCCCTGGAAACACCATATATTTT.